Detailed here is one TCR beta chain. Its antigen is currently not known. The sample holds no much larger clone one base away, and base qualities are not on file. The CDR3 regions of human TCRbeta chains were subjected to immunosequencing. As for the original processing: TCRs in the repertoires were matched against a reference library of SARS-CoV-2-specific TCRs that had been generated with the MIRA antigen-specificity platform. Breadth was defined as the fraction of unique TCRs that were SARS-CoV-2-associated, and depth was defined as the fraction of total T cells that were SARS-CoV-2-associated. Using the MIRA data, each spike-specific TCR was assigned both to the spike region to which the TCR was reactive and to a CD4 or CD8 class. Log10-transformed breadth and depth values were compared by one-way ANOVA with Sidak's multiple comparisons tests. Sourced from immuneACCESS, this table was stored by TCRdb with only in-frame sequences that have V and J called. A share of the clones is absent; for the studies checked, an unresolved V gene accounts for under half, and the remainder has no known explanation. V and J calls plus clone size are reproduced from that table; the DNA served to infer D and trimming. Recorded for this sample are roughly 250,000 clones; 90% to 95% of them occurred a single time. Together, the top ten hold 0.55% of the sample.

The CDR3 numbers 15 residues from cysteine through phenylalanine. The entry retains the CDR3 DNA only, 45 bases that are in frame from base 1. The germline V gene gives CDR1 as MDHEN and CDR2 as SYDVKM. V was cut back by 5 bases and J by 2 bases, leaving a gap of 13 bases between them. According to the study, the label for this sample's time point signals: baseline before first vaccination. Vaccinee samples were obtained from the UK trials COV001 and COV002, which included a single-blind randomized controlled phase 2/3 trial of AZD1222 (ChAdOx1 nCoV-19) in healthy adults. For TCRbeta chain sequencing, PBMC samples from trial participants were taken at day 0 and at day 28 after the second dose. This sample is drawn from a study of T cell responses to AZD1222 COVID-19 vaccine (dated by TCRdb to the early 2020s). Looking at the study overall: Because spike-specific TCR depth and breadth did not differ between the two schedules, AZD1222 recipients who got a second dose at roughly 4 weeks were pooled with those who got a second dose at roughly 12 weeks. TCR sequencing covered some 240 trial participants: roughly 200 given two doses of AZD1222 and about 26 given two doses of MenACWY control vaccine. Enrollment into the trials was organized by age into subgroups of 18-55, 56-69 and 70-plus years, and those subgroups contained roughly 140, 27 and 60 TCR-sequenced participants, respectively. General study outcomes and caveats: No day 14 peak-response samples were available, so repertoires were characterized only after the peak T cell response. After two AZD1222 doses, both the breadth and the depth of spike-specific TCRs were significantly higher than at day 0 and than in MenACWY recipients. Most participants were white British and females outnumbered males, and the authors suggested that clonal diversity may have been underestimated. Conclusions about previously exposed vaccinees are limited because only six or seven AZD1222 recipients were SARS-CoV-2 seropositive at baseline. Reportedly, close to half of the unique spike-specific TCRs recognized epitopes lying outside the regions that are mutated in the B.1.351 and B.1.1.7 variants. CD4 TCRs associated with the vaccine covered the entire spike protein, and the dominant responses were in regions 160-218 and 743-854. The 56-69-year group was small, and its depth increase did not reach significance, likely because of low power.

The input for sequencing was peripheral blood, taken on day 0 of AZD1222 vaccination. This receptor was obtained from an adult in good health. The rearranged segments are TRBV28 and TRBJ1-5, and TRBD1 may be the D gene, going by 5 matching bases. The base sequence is TGTGCCAGCAGTGGGACTCCGGGGGGCAATCAGCCCCAGCATTTT. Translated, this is CASSGTPGGNQPQHF. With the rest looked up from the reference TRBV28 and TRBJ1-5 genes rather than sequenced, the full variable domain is DVKVTQSSRYLVKRTGEKVFLECVQDMDHENMFWYRQDPGLGLRLIYFSYDVKMKEKGDIPEGYSVSREKKERFSLILESASTNQTSMYLCASSGTPGGNQPQHFGDGTRLSIL.